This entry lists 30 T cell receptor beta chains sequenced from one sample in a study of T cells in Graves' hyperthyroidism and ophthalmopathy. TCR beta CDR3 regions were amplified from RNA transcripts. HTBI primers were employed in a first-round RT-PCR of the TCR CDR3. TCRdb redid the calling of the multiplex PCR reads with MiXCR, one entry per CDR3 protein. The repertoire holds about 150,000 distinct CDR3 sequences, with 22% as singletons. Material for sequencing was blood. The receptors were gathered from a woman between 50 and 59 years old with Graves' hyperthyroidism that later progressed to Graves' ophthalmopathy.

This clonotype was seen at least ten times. CDR3 amino acids: CASSLGGKQMNTEAFF. In nucleotides, the CDR3 is TGCGCCAGCAGCTTGGGTGGAAAACAGATGAACACTGAAGCTTTCTTT. The chain uses TRBV5-1 and TRBJ1-1; D is uncertain. The V end was cut by 0 bases, the J end by 0 bases, with 12 bases between. This CDR3 region has 16 residues. Germline lookup yields CDR1 SGHRS and CDR2 YFSETQ. Full variable domain (remainder filled in from reference TRBV5-1 and TRBJ1-1): KAGVTQTPRYLIKTRGQQVTLSCSPISGHRSVSWYQQTPGQGLQFLFEYFSETQRNKGNFPGRFSGRQFSNSRSEMNVSTLELGDSALYLCASSLGGKQMNTEAFFGQGTRLTVV.

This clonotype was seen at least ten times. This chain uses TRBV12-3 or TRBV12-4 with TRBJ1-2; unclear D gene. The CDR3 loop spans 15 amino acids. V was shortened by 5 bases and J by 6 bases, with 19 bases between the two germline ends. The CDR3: CASSPHRTGLDGYTF. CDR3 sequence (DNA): TGTGCCAGCAGTCCACATAGGACCGGACTTGATGGCTACACCTTC.

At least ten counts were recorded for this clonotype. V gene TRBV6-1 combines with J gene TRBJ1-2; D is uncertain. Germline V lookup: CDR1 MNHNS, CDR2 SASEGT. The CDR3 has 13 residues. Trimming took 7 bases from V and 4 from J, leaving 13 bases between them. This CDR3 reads CASNPERAYGYTF. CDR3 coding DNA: TGTGCCAGCAATCCCGAAAGGGCCTATGGCTACACCTTC.

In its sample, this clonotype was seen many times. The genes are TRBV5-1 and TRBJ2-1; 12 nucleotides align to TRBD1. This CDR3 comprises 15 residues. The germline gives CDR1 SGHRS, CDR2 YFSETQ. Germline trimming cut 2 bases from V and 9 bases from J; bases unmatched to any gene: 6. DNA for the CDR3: TGCGCCAGCAGCTTCGGTGGGACAGGGGGCAGTGAGCAGTTCTTC. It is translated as CASSFGGTGGSEQFF.

CDR3 sequence reads: CASSLIRSSYNEQFF. The CDR3 DNA reads TGTGCCAGCAGTTTAATCCGTAGCTCCTACAATGAGCAGTTCTTC. The chain couples TRBV28 to TRBJ2-1; D unresolved. CDR3 length equals 15 residues. Germline V gene sequence: CDR1 MDHEN, CDR2 SYDVKM. The V end lost 2 bases, the J end lost 0 bases, and 8 bases lay between the germline ends.

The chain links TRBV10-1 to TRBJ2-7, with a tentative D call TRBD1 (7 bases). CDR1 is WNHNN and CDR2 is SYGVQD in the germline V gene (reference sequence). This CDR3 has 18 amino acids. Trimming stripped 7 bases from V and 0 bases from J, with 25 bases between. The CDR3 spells CASTSRQGRRESSYEQYF. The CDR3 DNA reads TGCGCCAGCACATCTCGACAGGGACGGAGGGAAAGCTCCTACGAGCAGTACTTC.

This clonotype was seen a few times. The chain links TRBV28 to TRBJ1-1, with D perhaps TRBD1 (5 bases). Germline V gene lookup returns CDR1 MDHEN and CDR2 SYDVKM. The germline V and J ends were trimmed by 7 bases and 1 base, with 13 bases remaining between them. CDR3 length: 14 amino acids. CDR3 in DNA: TGTGCCAGCAACCTCGGGGGGGGGAACACTGAAGCTTTCTTT. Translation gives CASNLGGGNTEAFF.

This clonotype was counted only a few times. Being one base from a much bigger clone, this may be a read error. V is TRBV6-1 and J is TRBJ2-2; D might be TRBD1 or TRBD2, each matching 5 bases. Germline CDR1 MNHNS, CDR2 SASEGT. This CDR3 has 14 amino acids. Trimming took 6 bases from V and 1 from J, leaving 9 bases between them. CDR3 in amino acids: CASRWDGNTGELFF. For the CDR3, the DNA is TGTGCCAGCAGATGGGACGGGAACACCGGGGAGCTGTTTTTT.

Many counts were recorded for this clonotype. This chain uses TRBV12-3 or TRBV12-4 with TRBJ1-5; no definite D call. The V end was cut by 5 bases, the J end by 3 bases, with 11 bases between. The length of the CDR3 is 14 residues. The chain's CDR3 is CASSRGHNNQPQHF. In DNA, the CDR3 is TGTGCCAGCAGTCGAGGCCACAACAATCAGCCCCAGCATTTT.

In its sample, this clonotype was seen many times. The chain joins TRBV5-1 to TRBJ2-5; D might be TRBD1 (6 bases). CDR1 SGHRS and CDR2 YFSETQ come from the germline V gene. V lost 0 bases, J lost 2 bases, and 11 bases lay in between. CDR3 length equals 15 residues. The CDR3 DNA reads TGCGCCAGCAGCTTGGATGGCAGGGGACAAGAGACCCAGTACTTC. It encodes CASSLDGRGQETQYF. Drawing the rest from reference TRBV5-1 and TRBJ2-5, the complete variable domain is KAGVTQTPRYLIKTRGQQVTLSCSPISGHRSVSWYQQTPGQGLQFLFEYFSETQRNKGNFPGRFSGRQFSNSRSEMNVSTLELGDSALYLCASSLDGRGQETQYFGPGTRLLVL.

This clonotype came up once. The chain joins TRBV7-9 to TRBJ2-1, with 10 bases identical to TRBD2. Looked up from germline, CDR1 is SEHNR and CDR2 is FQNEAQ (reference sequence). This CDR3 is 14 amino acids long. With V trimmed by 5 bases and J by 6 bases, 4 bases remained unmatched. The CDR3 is CASSPASGSNEQFF. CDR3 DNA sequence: TGTGCCAGCAGCCCAGCTAGCGGGAGCAATGAGCAGTTCTTC.

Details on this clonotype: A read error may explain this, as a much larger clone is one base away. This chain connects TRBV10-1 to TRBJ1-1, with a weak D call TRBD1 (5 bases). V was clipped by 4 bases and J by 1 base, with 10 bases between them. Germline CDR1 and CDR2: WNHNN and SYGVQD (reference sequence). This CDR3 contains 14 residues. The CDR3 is CASSVNRTNTEAFF. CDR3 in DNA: TGCGCCAGCAGTGTTAACAGGACGAACACTGAAGCTTTCTTT.

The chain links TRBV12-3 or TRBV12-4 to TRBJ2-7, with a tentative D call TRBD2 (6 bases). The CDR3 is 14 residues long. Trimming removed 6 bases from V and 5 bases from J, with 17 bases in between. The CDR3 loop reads CASRPGTYANEQYF. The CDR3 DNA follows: TGTGCCAGCAGACCCGGGACTTACGCAAACGAGCAGTACTTC.

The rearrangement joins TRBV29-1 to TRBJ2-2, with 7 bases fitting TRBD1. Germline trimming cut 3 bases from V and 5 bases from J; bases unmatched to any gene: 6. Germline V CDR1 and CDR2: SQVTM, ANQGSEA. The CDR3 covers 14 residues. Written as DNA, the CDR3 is TGCAGCGTTGAGGGACAGCTAAGGACCGGGGAGCTGTTTTTT. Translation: CSVEGQLRTGELFF.

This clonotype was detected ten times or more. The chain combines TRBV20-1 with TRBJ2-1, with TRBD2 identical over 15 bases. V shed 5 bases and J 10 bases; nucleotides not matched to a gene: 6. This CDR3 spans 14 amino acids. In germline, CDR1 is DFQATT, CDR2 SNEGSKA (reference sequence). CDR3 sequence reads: CSAQRTSGRGEQFF. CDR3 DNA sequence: TGCAGTGCTCAGAGGACTAGCGGGAGGGGGGAGCAGTTCTTC.

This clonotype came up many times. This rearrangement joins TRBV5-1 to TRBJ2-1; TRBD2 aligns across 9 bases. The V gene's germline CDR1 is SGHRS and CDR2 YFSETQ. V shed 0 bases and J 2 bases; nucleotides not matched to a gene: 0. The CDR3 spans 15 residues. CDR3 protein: CASSLASGTYNEQFF. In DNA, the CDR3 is TGCGCCAGCAGCTTGGCTAGCGGGACCTACAATGAGCAGTTCTTC. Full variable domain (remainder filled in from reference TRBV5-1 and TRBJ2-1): KAGVTQTPRYLIKTRGQQVTLSCSPISGHRSVSWYQQTPGQGLQFLFEYFSETQRNKGNFPGRFSGRQFSNSRSEMNVSTLELGDSALYLCASSLASGTYNEQFFGPGTRLTVL.

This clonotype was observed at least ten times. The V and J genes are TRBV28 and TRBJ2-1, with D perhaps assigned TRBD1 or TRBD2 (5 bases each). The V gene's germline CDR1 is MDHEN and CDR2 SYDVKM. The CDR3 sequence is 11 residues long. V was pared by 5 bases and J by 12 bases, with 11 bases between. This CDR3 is CASSLGDGQFF. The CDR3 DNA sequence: TGTGCCAGCAGTCTCGGGGACGGGCAGTTCTTC.

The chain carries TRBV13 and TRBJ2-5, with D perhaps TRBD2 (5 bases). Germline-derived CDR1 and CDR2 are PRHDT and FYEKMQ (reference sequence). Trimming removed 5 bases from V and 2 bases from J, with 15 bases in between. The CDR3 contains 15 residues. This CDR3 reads CASSREGSLQETQYF. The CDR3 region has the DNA TGTGCCAGCAGCCGCGAAGGGAGCCTTCAAGAGACCCAGTACTTC.

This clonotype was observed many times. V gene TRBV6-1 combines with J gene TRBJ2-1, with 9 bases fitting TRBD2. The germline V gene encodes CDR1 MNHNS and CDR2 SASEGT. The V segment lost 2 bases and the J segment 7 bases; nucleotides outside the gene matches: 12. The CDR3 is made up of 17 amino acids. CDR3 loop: CASSERGRASKANEQFF. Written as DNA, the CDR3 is TGTGCCAGCAGTGAACGCGGGAGGGCCAGTAAGGCGAATGAGCAGTTCTTC.

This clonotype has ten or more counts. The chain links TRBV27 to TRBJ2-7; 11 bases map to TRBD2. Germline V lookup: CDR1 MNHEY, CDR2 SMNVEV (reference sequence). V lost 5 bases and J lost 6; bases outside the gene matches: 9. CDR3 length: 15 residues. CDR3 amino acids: CASSPQLAGALEQYF. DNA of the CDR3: TGTGCCAGCAGTCCGCAACTAGCGGGAGCCCTCGAGCAGTACTTC.

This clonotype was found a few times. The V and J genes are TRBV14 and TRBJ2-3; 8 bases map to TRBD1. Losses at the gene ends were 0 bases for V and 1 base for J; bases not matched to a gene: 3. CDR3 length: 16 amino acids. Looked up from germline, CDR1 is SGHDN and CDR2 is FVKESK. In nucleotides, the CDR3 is TGTGCCAGCAGCCAAGATATGACAGGGGGCACAGATACGCAGTATTTT. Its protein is CASSQDMTGGTDTQYF.

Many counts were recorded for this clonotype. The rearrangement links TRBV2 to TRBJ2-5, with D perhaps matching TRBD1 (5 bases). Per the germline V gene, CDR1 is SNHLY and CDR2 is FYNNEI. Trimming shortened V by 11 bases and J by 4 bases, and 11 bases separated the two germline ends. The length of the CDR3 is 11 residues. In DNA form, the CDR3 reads TGTGCCGCAGGGATAGTAGAGACCCAGTACTTC. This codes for CAAGIVETQYF.

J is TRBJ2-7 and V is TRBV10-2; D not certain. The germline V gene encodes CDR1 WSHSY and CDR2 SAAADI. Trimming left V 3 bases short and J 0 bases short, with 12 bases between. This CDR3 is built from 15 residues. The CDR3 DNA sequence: TGCGCCAGCAGTGACCCTCCGAGCAGCTCCTACGAGCAGTACTTC. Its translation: CASSDPPSSSYEQYF.

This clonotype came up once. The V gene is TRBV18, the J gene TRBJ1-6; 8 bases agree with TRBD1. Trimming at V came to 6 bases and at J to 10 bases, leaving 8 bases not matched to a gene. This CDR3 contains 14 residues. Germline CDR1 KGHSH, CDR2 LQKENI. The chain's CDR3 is CASSSDRVGSPLHF. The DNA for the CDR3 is TGTGCCAGCTCCTCGGACAGGGTTGGCTCACCCCTCCACTTT.

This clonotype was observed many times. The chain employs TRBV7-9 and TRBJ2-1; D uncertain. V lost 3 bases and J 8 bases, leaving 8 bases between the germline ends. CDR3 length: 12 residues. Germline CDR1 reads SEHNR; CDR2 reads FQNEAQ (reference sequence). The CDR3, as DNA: TGTGCCAGCAGCTTTGTCTTGTATGAGCAGTTCTTC. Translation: CASSFVLYEQFF.

The CDR3 coding sequence is TGTGCCAGCAGCCTATACATGGATGAGCAGTTCTTC. Residues: CASSLYMDEQFF. The rearrangement links TRBV6-1 to TRBJ2-1; D not resolved. CDR3 size: 12 residues. The V gene's germline CDR1 is MNHNS and CDR2 SASEGT. V shed 6 bases and J shed 8 bases, with 11 bases lying between them.

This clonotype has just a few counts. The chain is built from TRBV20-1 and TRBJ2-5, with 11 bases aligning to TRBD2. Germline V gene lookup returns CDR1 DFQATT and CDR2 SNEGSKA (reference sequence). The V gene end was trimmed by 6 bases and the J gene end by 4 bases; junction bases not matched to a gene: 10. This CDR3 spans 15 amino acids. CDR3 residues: CSAPRLAGKRETQYF. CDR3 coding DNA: TGCAGTGCGCCTAGACTAGCGGGAAAGAGAGAGACCCAGTACTTC.

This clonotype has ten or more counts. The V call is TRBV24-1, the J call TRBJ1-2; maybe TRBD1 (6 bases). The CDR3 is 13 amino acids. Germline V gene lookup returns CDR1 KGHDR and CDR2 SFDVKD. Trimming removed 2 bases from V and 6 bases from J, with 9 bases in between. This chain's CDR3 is CATSDSYRDGYTF. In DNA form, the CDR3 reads TGTGCCACCAGTGATTCTTACAGGGATGGCTACACCTTC.

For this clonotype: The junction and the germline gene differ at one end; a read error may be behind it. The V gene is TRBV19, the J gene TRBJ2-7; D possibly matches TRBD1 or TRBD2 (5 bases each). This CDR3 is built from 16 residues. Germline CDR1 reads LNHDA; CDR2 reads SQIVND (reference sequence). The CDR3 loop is CASSDPPPGRPYEQCF. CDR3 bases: TGTGCCAGTAGTGACCCGCCCCCGGGGCGTCCCTACGAGCAGTGCTTC.

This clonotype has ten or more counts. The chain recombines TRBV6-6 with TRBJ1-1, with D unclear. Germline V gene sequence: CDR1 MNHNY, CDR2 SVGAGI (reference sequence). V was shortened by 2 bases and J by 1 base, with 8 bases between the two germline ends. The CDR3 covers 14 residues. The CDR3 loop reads CASSYGWQNTEAFF. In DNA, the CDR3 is TGTGCCAGCAGTTACGGATGGCAGAACACTGAAGCTTTCTTT.